Here is one T cell receptor (beta chain) with its context. Its specificity is unknown. The data originate from a study of T cell responses to AZD1222 COVID-19 vaccine. Study-wide points: Nearly half of unique spike-specific TCRs reportedly avoided B.1.351 and B.1.1.7 mutated regions. Along spike, vaccine-associated CD4 TCRs were found throughout, with dominance at 160-218 and 743-854. Possibly, clonal diversity was underestimated; donors were largely white British and included more females. Seropositive at baseline were only six or seven AZD1222 recipients.

From germline, CDR1 is PRHDT and CDR2 FYEKMQ (reference sequence). This CDR3 spans 13 amino acids. V was clipped by 5 bases and J by 14 bases, with 18 bases between them. The method was immunoSEQ multiplex PCR; TCRdb's version includes in-frame clones alone and lacks a portion of them. The sample contains 130,000 to 150,000 clones, 90% to 95% of which appear only once. This material consisted of peripheral blood, taken on day 0 of MenACWY control vaccination. This TCR was recovered from an adult in good health. This chain connects TRBV13 to TRBJ2-2; a possible D gene is TRBD2 (6 bases). The CDR3 bases are TGTGCCAGCAGCGTTAGCGGTAGCCCTGCACTGTTTTTT. Translation gives CASSVSGSPALFF.